This T cell receptor beta chain was identified during a study of T cell responses to AZD1222 COVID-19 vaccine. This CDR3 is built from 13 residues. V gave up 6 bases and J gave up 6 bases, with 11 bases separating them. Germline V gives CDR1 KGHDR, CDR2 SFDVKD. Here immunoSEQ multiplex PCR was the method, and the copy in TCRdb shows in-frame clones only, minus some. Among roughly 120,000 clones listed, roughly nine tenths were seen once. Details on this clone: Its antigen is currently unknown.

Broader study findings: It should be noted that donors were predominantly white British and more often female, and clonal diversity was possibly underestimated. Two doses of AZD1222 preceded a rise in Spike-specific TCR breadth and depth. Repertoire samples came only from after the peak T cell response.

This chain connects TRBV24-1 to TRBJ1-5, with D tentatively TRBD1 (5 bases). The sample in question was peripheral blood, obtained on day 0 of AZD1222 vaccination. The TCR comes from an adult in good health. CDR3 nucleotides: TGTGCCACCAGTCAGGGATCGAGTCAGCCCCAGCATTTT. Amino acids: CATSQGSSQPQHF.